The 10 T cell receptor beta chains in this list originate from one sample, sequenced in a study of blood T cell repertoires in COVID-19. The table came from immunoSEQ multiplex PCR; TCRdb's copy has only in-frame clones and leaves some out. The sample lists some 300,000 clones; nearly 90% were seen once. Material for sequencing was PBMCs or T cells enriched from blood (not recorded which). Receptors were obtained from a woman under 40 who had recovered from COVID-19.

The chain has TRBV12-3 or TRBV12-4 and TRBJ1-5; D is unclear. The CDR3 totals 13 residues. Trimming cost V 3 bases and J 5 bases, with 8 bases left between them. The CDR3 DNA reads TGTGCCAGCAGTTTTTCGGCGGATCAGCCCCAGCATTTT. Translation gives CASSFSADQPQHF.

The chain is built from TRBV10-3 and TRBJ1-1; no clear D. CDR3 length equals 15 residues. CDR1 and CDR2 from the germline V gene are ENHRY and SYGVKD. Trimming pared 4 bases from V and 6 bases from J, leaving 18 bases between. CDR3 in DNA: TGTGCCATCAGTGGCCTCGGAGGGAAATTCTCTGAAGCTTTCTTT. As protein: CAISGLGGKFSEAFF.

The gene calls are TRBV5-1 and TRBJ1-4; no reliable D call. The CDR3 runs 14 residues. Between the trimmed V and J ends, which lost 4 bases and 4 bases, there was a span of 11 bases. CDR1 is SGHRS and CDR2 is YFSETQ in the germline V gene. The CDR3 bases are TGCGCCAGCAGCCTTTCGAACTATAATGAAAAACTGTTTTTT. As protein: CASSLSNYNEKLFF.

The chain links TRBV2 to TRBJ2-5, with D possibly matching TRBD2 (5 bases). The CDR3 is 15 amino acids. V dropped 3 bases and J dropped 2 bases, with 13 bases sitting between them. Germline lookup yields CDR1 SNHLY and CDR2 FYNNEI. This chain's CDR3 is CASSDYGILQETQYF. The CDR3, as DNA: TGTGCCAGCAGTGATTACGGGATTCTACAAGAGACCCAGTACTTC.

The gene calls are TRBV19 and TRBJ1-5; possibly TRBD1 for D (6 bases). Germline loops: CDR1 LNHDA, CDR2 SQIVND (reference sequence). Trimming took 4 bases from V and 0 from J, leaving 13 bases between them. This CDR3 contains 16 residues. The CDR3 spells CASSRTGIGSNQPQHF. In nucleotides, the CDR3 is TGTGCCAGTAGTAGAACAGGGATTGGTAGCAATCAGCCCCAGCATTTT.

The CDR3 spells CASHRQGSASGNTIYF. The CDR3 DNA sequence: TGTGCCAGTCATAGACAGGGATCAGCTTCTGGAAACACCATATATTTT. The V call is TRBV19, the J call TRBJ1-3, with TRBD1 matching 7 bases. The CDR3 loop spans 16 amino acids. The germline V gene has CDR1 LNHDA and CDR2 SQIVND (reference sequence). The trim removed 8 bases at V and 1 base at J, leaving 11 bases unmatched.

The chain links TRBV7-8 to TRBJ2-1; D remains unclear. CDR3 length equals 15 residues. Germline-derived CDR1 and CDR2 are SGHVS and FQNEAQ. With 3 bases removed from V and 4 bases from J, the gap between germline ends came to 13 bases. DNA for the CDR3: TGTGCCAGCAGCTTGATTCTTTTGGAGTACAATGAGCAGTTCTTC. Encoded protein: CASSLILLEYNEQFF. Complete variable domain (other parts from reference TRBV7-8 and TRBJ2-1): GAGVSQSPRYKVAKRGQDVALRCDPISGHVSLFWYQQALGQGPEFLTYFQNEAQLDKSGLPSDRFFAERPEGSVSTLKIQRTQQEDSAVYLCASSLILLEYNEQFFGPGTRLTVL.

The sample holds one count of this clone. The chain uses TRBV10-1 and TRBJ2-5, with 8 bases that match TRBD2. Germline V gene data show CDR1 as WNHNN and CDR2 as SYGVQD (reference sequence). J was trimmed by 4 bases and V by 3 bases; bases with no gene match: 4. CDR3 length: 14 residues. CDR3 in amino acids: CASSDGAGGETQYF. The CDR3 DNA sequence: TGCGCCAGCAGTGATGGGGCGGGAGGAGAGACCCAGTACTTC.

This chain uses TRBV30 with TRBJ2-3; 13 bases fit TRBD2. Germline V CDR1 and CDR2: GTSNPN, SVGIG (reference sequence). Trimming cost V 7 bases and J 0 bases; bases outside gene matches: 7. The length of the CDR3 is 16 residues. The chain's CDR3 is CALELAGGPSTDTQYF. The CDR3 nucleotides are TGTGCCTTGGAACTAGCGGGAGGGCCTAGCACAGATACGCAGTATTTT.

The chain employs TRBV11-3 and TRBJ1-3; D is perhaps TRBD1 (5 bases). Trimming removed 4 bases at V and 0 bases at J, with 10 bases between. Looked up from germline, CDR1 is SGHNT and CDR2 is YENEEA. This CDR3 is 15 amino acids long. For the CDR3, the DNA is TGTGCCAGCAGCTCGGACACCGACTCTGGAAACACCATATATTTT. Translation: CASSSDTDSGNTIYF.